This TCR beta chain was captured by sequencing in a study of T cells in Graves' hyperthyroidism and ophthalmopathy. This clonotype has at least ten counts. Its specificity is not known. Study-wide results and limits: Most expanded thyroid clonotypes above 0.001 also appeared in blood.

Stable Graves' hyperthyroidism meant no ophthalmopathy progression within 18 months. RNA transcripts gave rise to amplified TCR beta CDR3 regions. First-round RT-PCR targeting the TCR CDR3 was performed with the HTBI primer set. From the multiplex PCR reads, TCRdb called clonotypes with MiXCR, one entry per CDR3 protein. This sample has under 650,000 distinct CDR3 sequences, with about 17% found just once. The TCR comes from a woman younger than 45 with Graves' hyperthyroidism. The sample comprised blood.

The CDR3 reads CASSYLAGVRETQYF. CDR3 coding DNA: TGTGCCAGCAGCTATCTAGCGGGAGTTAGAGAGACCCAGTACTTC. V and J are TRBV7-2 and TRBJ2-5, with 10 bases aligning to TRBD2. With 4 bases clipped from V and 4 bases from J, the junction kept 6 bases outside the gene matches. This CDR3 contains 15 residues. Germline V lookup: CDR1 SGHTA, CDR2 FQGNSA.